Presented here are 16 T cell receptor beta chains from one specimen sequenced in a study of response to subunit inactivated influenza vaccine. MiXCR, applied by TCRdb to the RT-PCR reads, yields one record per CDR3 protein. The table shows about 780,000 distinct CDR3 sequences, with roughly 20% occurring only once. This sample comprised PBMCs from blood, obtained roughly 5 days after vaccination. The receptors shown here come from a middle-aged man who received an inactivated influenza vaccine.

This clonotype was counted at least ten times. CDR3 DNA: TGCAGTGCTAGAGCGCGGGGGGTAGCCAAAAACATTCAGTACTTC. This translates into CSARARGVAKNIQYF. The rearrangement uses TRBV20-1 and TRBJ2-4, with TRBD2 identical over 8 bases. Germline loops: CDR1 DFQATT, CDR2 SNEGSKA (reference sequence). CDR3 length equals 15 residues. Germline trimming cut 1 base from V and 0 bases from J; bases unmatched to any gene: 2.

This clonotype was recorded a few times. The chain employs TRBV6-1 and TRBJ2-7, with 7 bases identical to TRBD2. The CDR3 contains 15 residues. V shed 6 bases and J 7 bases; nucleotides not matched to a gene: 15. Per germline, CDR1 MNHNS and CDR2 SASEGT. The CDR3, as DNA: TGTGCCAGCAGCCAGCTGGGGACTACCTTTGAGGAGCAGTACTTC. It encodes CASSQLGTTFEEQYF.

DNA of the CDR3: TGTGCCAGCAGTTACGGGCGGAACAGCGATGAGCAGTTCTTC. Translation gives CASSYGRNSDEQFF. This sequence joins TRBV6-2 or TRBV6-3 and TRBJ2-1; D is uncertain. Trimming cost V 2 bases and J 8 bases, with 13 bases left between them. This CDR3 is built from 14 residues. The germline CDR1 and CDR2 sequences are MNHEY and SVGEGT.

This clonotype has a handful of counts. The chain couples TRBV24-1 to TRBJ2-7, with TRBD1 matching 8 bases. Trimming took 4 bases from V and 2 from J; bases not matched to a gene: 12. This CDR3 is built from 17 residues. The germline V gene has CDR1 KGHDR and CDR2 SFDVKD. CDR3 nucleotides: TGTGCCACCAGTGACCCCGCCTTGGACAGGGATCCCTACGAGCAGTACTTC. This encodes CATSDPALDRDPYEQYF.

The genes are TRBV20-1 and TRBJ2-1; a possible D gene is TRBD1 (5 bases). CDR3 size: 11 residues. Trimming left V 3 bases short and J 8 bases short, with 8 bases between. Looked up from germline, CDR1 is DFQATT and CDR2 is SNEGSKA (reference sequence). DNA of the CDR3: TGCAGTGCTAGTAGGGGCGATGAGCAGTTCTTC. Translating gives CSASRGDEQFF.

The V call is TRBV7-2, the J call TRBJ2-3, with 8 bases identical to TRBD2. CDR1 is SGHTA, CDR2 FQGNSA, per germline. This CDR3 is built from 14 residues. With 5 bases clipped from V and 10 bases from J, the junction kept 11 bases outside the gene matches. For the CDR3, the DNA is TGTGCCAGCAGCGCCGGGACTAGATCGGTGTCGCAGTATTTT. Amino acids: CASSAGTRSVSQYF.

This clonotype was detected only once. This chain links TRBV28 with TRBJ2-1; D is unclear. Trimming shortened V by 7 bases and J by 1 base, and 17 bases separated the two germline ends. This CDR3 has 16 residues. CDR1 is MDHEN and CDR2 is SYDVKM in the germline V gene. As DNA, the CDR3 is TGTGCCAGCACCGCATTACCCCCAGTGTCCTACAATGAGCAGTTCTTC. Translation gives CASTALPPVSYNEQFF.

The genes are TRBV23-1 and TRBJ1-2; D remains ambiguous. TRBV23-1 carries the ORF label, with uncertain function. The germline V and J ends were trimmed by 6 bases and 4 bases, with 15 bases remaining between them. The CDR3 sequence is 14 residues long. CDR3 DNA sequence: TGCGCCAGCAGAATACCTGCAGGCAGCTATGGCTACACCTTC. This codes for CASRIPAGSYGYTF.

In its sample, this clonotype was seen a few times. The chain employs TRBV6-1 and TRBJ1-5; D is ambiguous. V was pared by 3 bases and J by 0 bases, with 9 bases between. This CDR3 has 15 amino acids. Germline V gene lookup returns CDR1 MNHNS and CDR2 SASEGT. The CDR3 sequence is CASSDWSYSNQPQHF. In DNA form, the CDR3 reads TGTGCCAGCAGTGATTGGAGTTATAGCAATCAGCCCCAGCATTTT.

The rearrangement links TRBV5-1 to TRBJ2-2; TRBD2 might be the D (5 bases). The CDR3 is made up of 14 amino acids. CDR1 and CDR2 from the germline V gene are SGHRS and YFSETQ. V was pared by 4 bases and J by 4 bases, with 11 bases between. The CDR3 is CASSSGRGTGELFF. CDR3 bases: TGCGCCAGCAGCAGCGGACGGGGCACCGGGGAGCTGTTTTTT.

J is TRBJ1-5 and V is TRBV6-5, with D tentatively TRBD1 (5 bases). The length of the CDR3 is 15 residues. Between the trimmed V and J ends, which lost 0 bases and 7 bases, there was a span of 13 bases. Germline V gene sequence: CDR1 MNHEY, CDR2 SVGAGI. CDR3 protein: CASSYSSRRDQPQHF. CDR3 nucleotides: TGTGCCAGCAGTTACTCAAGTCGCCGGGACCAGCCCCAGCATTTT.

In this sample, this clonotype turned up a few times. The chain has TRBV4-1 and TRBJ2-1; 9 bases match TRBD2. CDR3 length: 16 residues. V lost 0 bases to trimming and J lost 3 bases; unmatched junction nucleotides: 3. Germline V gene data show CDR1 as MGHRA and CDR2 as YSYEKL. The CDR3 here is CASSQEERGVYNEQFF. For the CDR3, the DNA is TGCGCCAGCAGCCAAGAGGAGCGGGGGGTCTACAATGAGCAGTTCTTC.

The CDR3 is CASSYNHREYGELFF. The DNA of the CDR3 is TGTGCCAGCAGCTACAATCACCGGGAGTACGGGGAGCTGTTTTTT. The rearrangement uses TRBV7-2 and TRBJ2-2; a possible D gene is TRBD2 (6 bases). The CDR3 loop spans 15 amino acids. Germline assignment: CDR1 SGHTA and CDR2 FQGNSA. The V and J ends lost 4 bases and 7 bases respectively, with 16 bases between them. The full variable domain, its missing parts supplied by reference TRBV7-2 and TRBJ2-2, is GAGVSQSPSNKVTEKGKDVELRCDPISGHTALYWYRQSLGQGLEFLIYFQGNSAPDKSGLPSDRFSAERTGGSVSTLTIQRTQQEDSAVYLCASSYNHREYGELFFGEGSRLTVL.

The chain employs TRBV7-6 and TRBJ2-1; perhaps TRBD2 as D (6 bases). The CDR3 sequence is 17 residues long. Per germline, CDR1 SGHVS and CDR2 FNYEAQ. Trimming removed 2 bases at V and 15 bases at J, with 29 bases between. The CDR3: CASSLKKSGTAAVERFF. CDR3 nucleotides: TGTGCCAGCAGCTTAAAAAAGTCCGGGACTGCCGCAGTGGAACGGTTCTTC.

This clonotype has a count of ten or more. The chain couples TRBV21-1 to TRBJ1-3. TRBV21-1 is flagged as a pseudogene. This CDR3 region has 16 residues. DNA of the CDR3: TGTGCCAGCAGTCCTTTGAGAGACATCTCTGGAAACACCATATATTTT. Translating gives CASSPLRDISGNTIYF.

V gene TRBV9 combines with J gene TRBJ2-1; D not certain. Trimming stripped 0 bases from V and 4 bases from J, with 11 bases between. Germline V gives CDR1 SGDLS, CDR2 YYNGEE. CDR3 size: 15 residues. The CDR3: CASSVAHGPYNEQFF. In nucleotides, the CDR3 is TGTGCCAGCAGCGTAGCTCATGGACCGTACAATGAGCAGTTCTTC. The full variable domain, rest sourced from reference TRBV9 and TRBJ2-1, is DSGVTQTPKHLITATGQRVTLRCSPRSGDLSVYWYQQSLDQGLQFLIQYYNGEERAKGNILERFSAQQFPDLHSELNLSSLELGDSALYFCASSVAHGPYNEQFFGPGTRLTVL.